Below are 17 T cell receptor beta chains sequenced from a single sample in a study of T cell responses to AZD1222 COVID-19 vaccine. TCRdb's copy holds only in-frame clones and misses some; the assay was immunoSEQ multiplex PCR. The sample consists of 100,000 to 120,000 clones, 88% of them appearing once. The input for sequencing was peripheral blood, taken on day 0 of AZD1222 vaccination. The receptors shown here come from an adult in good health.

The V call is TRBV27, the J call TRBJ1-1; unclear D gene. The length of the CDR3 is 14 residues. Trimming took 3 bases from V and 2 from J, leaving 10 bases between them. The germline V gene encodes CDR1 MNHEY and CDR2 SMNVEV (reference sequence). In DNA form, the CDR3 reads TGTGCCAGCAGTTTTGGGTCCCCTAACACTGAAGCTTTCTTT. Residues: CASSFGSPNTEAFF.

The rearrangement links TRBV10-2 to TRBJ1-1; no reliable D call. V was shortened by 7 bases and J by 11 bases, with 14 bases between the two germline ends. In germline, CDR1 is WSHSY, CDR2 SAAADI. The CDR3 is 11 amino acids. This CDR3 is CASTTSTGAFF. For the CDR3, the DNA is TGCGCCAGCACTACGTCTACTGGGGCTTTCTTT.

The chain recombines TRBV9 with TRBJ1-5; D might be TRBD1 (5 bases). V dropped 3 bases and J dropped 3 bases, with 13 bases sitting between them. Germline CDR1 and CDR2: SGDLS and YYNGEE. CDR3 length: 15 amino acids. The CDR3 coding sequence is TGTGCCAGCAGCGGCTCGGGGACTTACAATCAGCCCCAGCATTTT. Protein: CASSGSGTYNQPQHF.

The chain joins TRBV7-2 to TRBJ1-5; TRBD1 aligns across 7 bases. Trimming cost V 5 bases and J 1 base; bases outside gene matches: 8. CDR3 length: 16 amino acids. CDR1 is SGHTA, CDR2 FQGNSA, per germline. The CDR3 DNA follows: TGTGCCAGCAGCCCCGGGGGGACAGTAAGCAATCAGCCCCAGCATTTT. Translated: CASSPGGTVSNQPQHF. The full variable domain, rest sourced from reference TRBV7-2 and TRBJ1-5, is GAGVSQSPSNKVTEKGKDVELRCDPISGHTALYWYRQSLGQGLEFLIYFQGNSAPDKSGLPSDRFSAERTGGSVSTLTIQRTQQEDSAVYLCASSPGGTVSNQPQHFGDGTRLSIL.

The chain couples TRBV7-7 to TRBJ2-5; a weak D match, TRBD2 (7 bases). Trimming removed 8 bases at V and 5 bases at J, with 21 bases between. This CDR3 has 15 amino acids. Germline CDR1 reads SSHAT; CDR2 reads FNYEAQ (reference sequence). In DNA, the CDR3 is TGTGCCAGCTCGCCCTTGGGGGGGGGCCGGGAGACCCAGTACTTC. This encodes CASSPLGGGRETQYF. Variable domain in full (rest from reference TRBV7-7 and TRBJ2-5): GAGVSQSPRYKVTKRGQDVTLRCDPISSHATLYWYQQALGQGPEFLTYFNYEAQPDKSGLPSDRFSAERPEGSISTLTIQRTEQRDSAMYRCASSPLGGGRETQYFGPGTRLLVL.

This chain joins TRBV11-2 and TRBJ2-7; possibly TRBD1 for D (5 bases). The CDR3 is made up of 16 amino acids. Germline CDR1 reads SGHAT; CDR2 reads FQNNGV. V shed 5 bases and J shed 1 base, with 18 bases lying between them. The CDR3 loop is CASSLRPQGTSYEQYF. In nucleotides, the CDR3 is TGTGCCAGCAGCCTGCGGCCCCAGGGAACGTCCTACGAGCAGTACTTC.

J is TRBJ2-6 and V is TRBV11-3; D gene unclear. V lost 1 base to trimming and J lost 2 bases, with 6 bases between them. The V gene's germline CDR1 is SGHNT and CDR2 YENEEA. CDR3 length: 15 amino acids. The CDR3 protein is CASSLGEAGANVLTF. The CDR3 DNA follows: TGTGCCAGCAGCTTAGGAGAGGCTGGGGCCAACGTCCTGACTTTC.

The J gene is TRBJ2-7, the V gene TRBV18; 10 bases map to TRBD1. The CDR3 is 13 amino acids. Germline CDR1 and CDR2: KGHSH and LQKENI. The ends lost 6 bases at V and 4 bases at J; junction bases unmatched: 3. The CDR3 DNA reads TGTGCCAGCTCGGGGGGACAGGGGTACGAGCAGTACTTC. Protein: CASSGGQGYEQYF. The variable domain in full, completed from reference TRBV18 and TRBJ2-7, reads NAGVMQNPRHLVRRRGQEARLRCSPMKGHSHVYWYRQLPEEGLKFMVYLQKENIIDESGMPKERFSAEFPKEGPSILRIQQVVRGDSAAYFCASSGGQGYEQYFGPGTRLTVT.

The J gene is TRBJ1-2, the V gene TRBV27; D is unresolved. Trimming stripped 6 bases from V and 1 base from J, with 6 bases between. Germline lookup yields CDR1 MNHEY and CDR2 SMNVEV (reference sequence). This CDR3 is 12 amino acids long. CDR3 loop: CASREDNYGYTF. The CDR3 DNA reads TGTGCCAGCAGGGAGGATAACTATGGCTACACCTTC.

The genes are TRBV15 and TRBJ1-1; D not certain. CDR3 length: 12 amino acids. V dropped 4 bases and J dropped 6 bases, with 9 bases sitting between them. Germline V CDR1 and CDR2: LNHNV, YYDKDF (reference sequence). CDR3 sequence reads: CATSTFRAEAFF. CDR3 in DNA: TGTGCCACCAGCACTTTTAGGGCTGAAGCTTTCTTT.

The V gene is TRBV2, the J gene TRBJ2-2; 8 bases fit TRBD1. From germline, CDR1 is SNHLY and CDR2 FYNNEI. The J segment lost 7 bases and the V segment lost 10 bases, leaving 11 bases of the junction unmatched. The CDR3 length is 14 residues. CDR3 DNA sequence: TGTGCCATCCCGACGGACAGGGAAAACGGGGAGCTGTTTTTT. Translating it yields CAIPTDRENGELFF.

The chain carries TRBV19 and TRBJ1-4, with TRBD1 as a possible D gene (5 bases). Looked up from germline, CDR1 is LNHDA and CDR2 is SQIVND (reference sequence). Trimming pared 5 bases from V and 8 bases from J, leaving 15 bases between. The length of the CDR3 is 14 residues. The CDR3 region has the DNA TGTGCCAGTAGTTCCCGGGAGGGGTACGAAAAACTGTTTTTT. Protein sequence: CASSSREGYEKLFF.

The chain employs TRBV27 and TRBJ1-4; maybe TRBD1 (5 bases). Germline V gene data show CDR1 as MNHEY and CDR2 as SMNVEV (reference sequence). Trimming removed 7 bases from V and 8 bases from J, with 14 bases in between. The CDR3 loop spans 13 amino acids. CDR3 DNA: TGTGCCAGCAAGGCGCAGGGCAAGGAAAAACTGTTTTTT. It codes for CASKAQGKEKLFF.

V is TRBV6-1 and J is TRBJ1-4; possibly TRBD1 for D (5 bases). Trimming shortened V by 0 bases and J by 7 bases, and 12 bases separated the two germline ends. CDR3 size: 15 residues. Germline lookup yields CDR1 MNHNS and CDR2 SASEGT. CDR3 loop: CASSEAYGAGEKLFF. CDR3 DNA: TGTGCCAGCAGTGAAGCATATGGGGCCGGTGAAAAACTGTTTTTT.

J is TRBJ1-6 and V is TRBV27; no reliable D call. The V end lost 6 bases, the J end lost 0 bases, and 9 bases lay between the germline ends. Per germline, CDR1 MNHEY and CDR2 SMNVEV (reference sequence). This CDR3 has 15 amino acids. DNA of the CDR3: TGTGCCAGCAGACCAGGCAGCTCCTATAATTCACCCCTCCACTTT. Its protein is CASRPGSSYNSPLHF.

This chain connects TRBV7-8 to TRBJ1-5, with D hard to call. This CDR3 region has 14 residues. CDR1 and CDR2 from the germline V gene are SGHVS and FQNEAQ. V was shortened by 0 bases and J by 3 bases, with 6 bases between the two germline ends. DNA for the CDR3: TGTGCCAGCAGCTTAGCACAGCCCAATCAGCCCCAGCATTTT. It translates to CASSLAQPNQPQHF.

This chain joins TRBV10-2 and TRBJ1-5; D is undetermined. Germline CDR1 WSHSY, CDR2 SAAADI. CDR3 length equals 12 residues. V dropped 6 bases and J dropped 7 bases, with 10 bases sitting between them. CDR3 region: CASRQTGQPQHF. In nucleotides, the CDR3 is TGCGCCAGCAGACAAACCGGCCAGCCCCAGCATTTT.